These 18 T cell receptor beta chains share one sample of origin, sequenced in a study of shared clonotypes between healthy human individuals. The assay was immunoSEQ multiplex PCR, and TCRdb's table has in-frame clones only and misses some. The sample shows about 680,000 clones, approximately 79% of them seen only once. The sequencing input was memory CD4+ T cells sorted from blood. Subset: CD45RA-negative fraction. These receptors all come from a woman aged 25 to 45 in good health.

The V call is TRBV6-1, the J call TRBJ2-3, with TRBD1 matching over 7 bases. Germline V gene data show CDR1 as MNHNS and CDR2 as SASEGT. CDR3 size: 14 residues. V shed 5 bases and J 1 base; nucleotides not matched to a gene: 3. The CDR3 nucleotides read TGTGCCAGCAGTCGGGACAGTGGCACAGATACGCAGTATTTT. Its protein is CASSRDSGTDTQYF.

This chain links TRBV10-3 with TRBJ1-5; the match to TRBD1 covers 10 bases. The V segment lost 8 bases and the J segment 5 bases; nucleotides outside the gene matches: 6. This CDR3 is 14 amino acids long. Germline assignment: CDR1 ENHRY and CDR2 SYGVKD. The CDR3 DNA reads TGTGCCATCTCTGACAGGGGGCTCGATCAGCCCCAGCATTTT. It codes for CAISDRGLDQPQHF.

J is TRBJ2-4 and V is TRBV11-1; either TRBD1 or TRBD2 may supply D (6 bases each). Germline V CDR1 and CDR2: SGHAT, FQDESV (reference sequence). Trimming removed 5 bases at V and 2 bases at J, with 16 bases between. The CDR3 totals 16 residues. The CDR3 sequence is CASSPRGAGSKNIQYF. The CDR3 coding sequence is TGTGCCAGCAGCCCTAGGGGGGCTGGGTCCAAAAACATTCAGTACTTC. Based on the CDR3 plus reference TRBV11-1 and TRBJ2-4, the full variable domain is EAEVAQSPRYKITEKSQAVAFWCDPISGHATLYWYRQILGQGPELLVQFQDESVVDDSQLPKDRFSAERLKGVDSTLKIQPAELGDSAMYLCASSPRGAGSKNIQYFGAGTRLSVL.

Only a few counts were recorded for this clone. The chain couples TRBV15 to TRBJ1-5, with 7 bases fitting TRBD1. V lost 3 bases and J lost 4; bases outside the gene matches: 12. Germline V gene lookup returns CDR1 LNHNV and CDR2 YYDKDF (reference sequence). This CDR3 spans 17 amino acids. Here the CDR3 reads CATSSLGLGTENQPQHF. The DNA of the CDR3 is TGTGCCACCAGCAGTCTAGGCCTAGGGACAGAGAATCAGCCCCAGCATTTT.

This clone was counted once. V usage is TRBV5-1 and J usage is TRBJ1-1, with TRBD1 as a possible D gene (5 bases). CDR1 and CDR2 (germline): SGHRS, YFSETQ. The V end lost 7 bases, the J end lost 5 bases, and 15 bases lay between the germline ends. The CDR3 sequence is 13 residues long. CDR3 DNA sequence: TGCGCCAGCGCTTCGGGGCTGGGAACTGAAGCTTTCTTT. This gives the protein CASASGLGTEAFF.

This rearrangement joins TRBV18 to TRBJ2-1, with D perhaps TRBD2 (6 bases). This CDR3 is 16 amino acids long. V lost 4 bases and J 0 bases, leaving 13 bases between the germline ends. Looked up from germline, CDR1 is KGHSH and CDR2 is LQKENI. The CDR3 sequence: CASSRGTSNSYNEQFF. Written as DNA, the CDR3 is TGTGCCAGCTCACGGGGTACTAGCAACTCCTACAATGAGCAGTTCTTC.

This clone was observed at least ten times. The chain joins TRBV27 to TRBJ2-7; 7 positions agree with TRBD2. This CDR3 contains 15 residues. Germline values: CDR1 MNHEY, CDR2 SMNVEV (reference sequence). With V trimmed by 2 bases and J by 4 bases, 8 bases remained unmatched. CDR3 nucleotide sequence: TGTGCCAGCAGTTTACGGGGGGAGGGGAGTTACGAGCAGTACTTC. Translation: CASSLRGEGSYEQYF.

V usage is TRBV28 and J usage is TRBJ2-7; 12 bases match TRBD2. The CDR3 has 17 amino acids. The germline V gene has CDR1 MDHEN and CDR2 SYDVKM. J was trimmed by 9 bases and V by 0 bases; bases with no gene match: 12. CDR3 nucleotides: TGTGCCAGCAGTTTATGGGGACTAGCGGGTGGTTACGGCTCGCAGTACTTC. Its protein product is CASSLWGLAGGYGSQYF. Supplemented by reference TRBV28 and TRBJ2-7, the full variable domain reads DVKVTQSSRYLVKRTGEKVFLECVQDMDHENMFWYRQDPGLGLRLIYFSYDVKMKEKGDIPEGYSVSREKKERFSLILESASTNQTSMYLCASSLWGLAGGYGSQYFGPGTRLTVT.

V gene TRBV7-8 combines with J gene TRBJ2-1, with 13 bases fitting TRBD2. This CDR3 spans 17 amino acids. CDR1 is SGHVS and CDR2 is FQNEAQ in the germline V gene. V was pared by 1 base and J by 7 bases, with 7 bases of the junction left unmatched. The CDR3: CASSLGEPGLAGNEQFF. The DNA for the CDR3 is TGTGCCAGCAGCTTAGGAGAGCCGGGACTAGCGGGAAATGAGCAGTTCTTC.

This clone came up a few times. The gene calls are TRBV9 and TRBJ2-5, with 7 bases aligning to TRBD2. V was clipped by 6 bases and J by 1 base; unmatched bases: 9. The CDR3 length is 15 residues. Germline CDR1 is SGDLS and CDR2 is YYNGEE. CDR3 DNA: TGTGCCAGCAACGTTGCTAGCGGACGCCAAGAGACCCAGTACTTC. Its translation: CASNVASGRQETQYF.

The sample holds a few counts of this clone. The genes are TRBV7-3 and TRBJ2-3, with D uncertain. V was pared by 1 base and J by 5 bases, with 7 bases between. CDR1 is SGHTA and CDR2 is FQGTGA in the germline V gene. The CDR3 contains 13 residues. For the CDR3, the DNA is TGTGCCAGCAGCTTAAATTCTGGAGATACGCAGTATTTT. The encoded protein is CASSLNSGDTQYF.

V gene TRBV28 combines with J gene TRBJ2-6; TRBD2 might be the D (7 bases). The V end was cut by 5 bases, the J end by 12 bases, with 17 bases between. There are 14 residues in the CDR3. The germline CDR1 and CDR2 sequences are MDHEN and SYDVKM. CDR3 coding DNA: TGTGCCAGCAGTCCCGGGGGGCAGGGGTCCGTCCTGACTTTC. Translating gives CASSPGGQGSVLTF.

DNA for the CDR3: TGTGCCAGTAGTATATACGTGAACTACGAGCAGTACTTC. Amino acids: CASSIYVNYEQYF. The gene calls are TRBV19 and TRBJ2-7; D gene uncertain. V was shortened by 2 bases and J by 3 bases, with 8 bases between the two germline ends. The CDR3 runs 13 residues. From germline, CDR1 is LNHDA and CDR2 SQIVND (reference sequence).

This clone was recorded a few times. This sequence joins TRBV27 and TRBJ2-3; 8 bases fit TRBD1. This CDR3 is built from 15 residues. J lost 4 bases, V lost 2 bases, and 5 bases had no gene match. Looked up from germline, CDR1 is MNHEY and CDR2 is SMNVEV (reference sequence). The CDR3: CASSLGQGGSDTQYF. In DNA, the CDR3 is TGTGCCAGCAGTTTAGGACAGGGCGGTTCAGATACGCAGTATTTT.

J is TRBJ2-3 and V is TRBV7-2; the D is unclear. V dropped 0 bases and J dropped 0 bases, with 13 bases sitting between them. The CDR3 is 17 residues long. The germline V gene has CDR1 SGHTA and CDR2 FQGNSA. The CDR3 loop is CASSLAPTRLSTDTQYF. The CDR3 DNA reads TGTGCCAGCAGCTTAGCCCCAACACGCCTCAGCACAGATACGCAGTATTTT.

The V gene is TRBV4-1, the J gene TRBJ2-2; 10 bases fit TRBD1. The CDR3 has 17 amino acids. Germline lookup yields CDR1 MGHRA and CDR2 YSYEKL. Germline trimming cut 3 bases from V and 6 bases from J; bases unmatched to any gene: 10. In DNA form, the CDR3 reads TGCGCCAGCAGCCAGAAAACTCCTGGACAGGGGGCCGGGGAGCTGTTTTTT. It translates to CASSQKTPGQGAGELFF.

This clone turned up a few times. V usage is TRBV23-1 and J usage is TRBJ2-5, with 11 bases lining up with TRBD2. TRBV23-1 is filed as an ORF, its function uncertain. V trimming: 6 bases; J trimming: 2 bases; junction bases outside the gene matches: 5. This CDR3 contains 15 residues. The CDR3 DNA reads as TGCGCCAGCAGGACTAGCGGGACCTTACAAGAGACCCAGTACTTC. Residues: CASRTSGTLQETQYF.

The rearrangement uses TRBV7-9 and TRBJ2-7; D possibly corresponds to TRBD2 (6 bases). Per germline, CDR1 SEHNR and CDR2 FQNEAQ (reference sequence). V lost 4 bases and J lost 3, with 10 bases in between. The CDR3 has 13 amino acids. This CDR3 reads CASSSRLVYEQYF. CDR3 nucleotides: TGTGCCAGCAGCTCCAGACTAGTCTACGAGCAGTACTTC.